A selection of T cell receptor beta chains follows, all from one sample in a study of blood T cell repertoires in COVID-19. Only in-frame clones appear in the TCRdb table, and some are missing; sequencing was by immunoSEQ multiplex PCR. The sample lists under 75,000 clones, roughly 72% seen once, with 4.8% in the top ten. The sequencing sample was made of peripheral blood. Source of these receptors: a woman in her sixties or seventies with COVID-19, enrolled during active disease. Both conserved end residues are part of each CDR3. Fields, in order: V gene, clone size, D gene, J gene, CDR3 protein, CDR3 DNA. The D gene is left open where the match is weak. For some rows the clone size is stated as once, few or many, or as a class when expanded; others skip it.

TRBV6-2/TRBV6-3,NA,TRBD1,TRBJ1-1,CASSQDRARAFF,TGTGCCAGCAGTCAGGACAGGGCGCGGGCTTTCTTT
TRBV20-1,NA,NA,TRBJ1-3,CSASTGSDTIYF,TGCAGTGCTAGTACAGGGTCGGACACCATATATTTT
TRBV3-1/TRBV3-2,many,TRBD2,TRBJ2-1,CASRSPGRGNEQFF,TGTGCCAGCAGGTCCCCTGGGAGGGGAAATGAGCAGTTCTTC
TRBV4-1,once,TRBD2,TRBJ2-4,CASSQNSGGADIQYF,TGCGCCAGCAGCCAAAATAGCGGGGGGGCGGACATTCAGTACTTC
TRBV11-2,NA,TRBD2,TRBJ2-1,CASTRERSGRAFNEQFF,TGTGCCAGCACCCGAGAGAGAAGCGGGAGGGCCTTCAATGAGCAGTTCTTC
TRBV7-8,many,NA,TRBJ1-3,CASSLSTGSGNTIYF,TGTGCCAGCAGCTTGTCCACAGGCTCTGGAAACACCATATATTTT
TRBV7-2,NA,NA,TRBJ2-7,CASSLGGDRAYEQYF,TGTGCCAGCAGCTTAGGAGGCGACAGAGCCTACGAGCAGTACTTC
TRBV5-4,NA,NA,TRBJ1-1,CASSSGGGLITEAFF,TGTGCCAGCAGCTCGGGCGGGGGCTTGATCACTGAAGCTTTCTTT
TRBV19,once,NA,TRBJ2-2,CASSSARNTGELFF,TGTGCCAGTAGTAGCGCAAGGAACACCGGGGAGCTGTTTTTT
TRBV3-1/TRBV3-2,NA,NA,TRBJ1-2,CASSQDVAANYGYTF,TGTGCCAGCAGCCAAGATGTGGCGGCTAACTATGGCTACACCTTC
TRBV7-7,NA,TRBD2,TRBJ2-2,CASSSRLAGDRTGELFF,TGTGCTAGCAGCTCCCGACTAGCGGGAGATCGAACCGGGGAGCTGTTTTTT
TRBV27,NA,NA,TRBJ1-2,CASLYGYTF,TGTGCCAGCCTTTATGGCTACACCTTC
TRBV18,NA,NA,TRBJ1-3,CASSPPVSGINTIYF,TGTGCCAGCTCACCACCGGTCTCGGGGATTAACACCATATATTTT
TRBV5-4,few,NA,TRBJ2-2,CASSLLVSTGELFF,TGTGCCAGCAGCTTGCTAGTTAGCACCGGGGAGCTGTTTTTT
TRBV7-3,NA,TRBD2,TRBJ2-3,CASSLGVAGPGTDTQYF,TGTGCCAGCAGCTTAGGAGTAGCGGGCCCCGGGACAGATACGCAGTATTTT
TRBV6-6,NA,NA,TRBJ2-1,CASSTAQGTAYNEQFF,TGTGCCAGCAGCACAGCTCAGGGGACGGCCTACAATGAGCAGTTCTTC
TRBV4-2,NA,NA,TRBJ2-3,CASSQDLDSDTQYF,TGTGCCAGCAGCCAAGATTTGGACTCAGATACGCAGTATTTT
TRBV28,few,NA,TRBJ2-2,CASRPRFQAIGELFF,TGTGCCAGCAGGCCCAGGTTCCAGGCGATCGGGGAGCTGTTTTTT
TRBV5-4,few,NA,TRBJ1-2,CASSLGGQYYGYTF,TGTGCCAGCAGCTTGGGTGGACAGTACTATGGCTACACCTTC